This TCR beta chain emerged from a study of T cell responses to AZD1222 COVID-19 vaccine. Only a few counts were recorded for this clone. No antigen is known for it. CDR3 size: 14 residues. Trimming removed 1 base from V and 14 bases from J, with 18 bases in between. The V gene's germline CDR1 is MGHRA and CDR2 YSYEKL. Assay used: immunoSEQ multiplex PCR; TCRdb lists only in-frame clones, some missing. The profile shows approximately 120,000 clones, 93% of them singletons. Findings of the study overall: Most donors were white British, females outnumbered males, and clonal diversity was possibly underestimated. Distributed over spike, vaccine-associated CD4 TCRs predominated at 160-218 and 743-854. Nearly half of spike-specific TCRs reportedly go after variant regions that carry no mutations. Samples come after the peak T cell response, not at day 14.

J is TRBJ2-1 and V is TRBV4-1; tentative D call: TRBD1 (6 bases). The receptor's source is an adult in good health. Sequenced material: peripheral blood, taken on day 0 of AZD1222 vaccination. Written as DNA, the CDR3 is TGCGCCAGCAGCCAAGGGACTTACAGGGCCGGGGAGTTCTTC. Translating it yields CASSQGTYRAGEFF.